This T cell receptor (beta chain) was obtained from a study of T cell responses to AZD1222 COVID-19 vaccine. Study summary: Analysis merged second doses at about 4 or about 12 weeks.

General study findings and limits: Clonal diversity was possibly underestimated; the donors were predominantly white British and more often female. Baseline testing showed seropositivity in only a handful of AZD1222 recipients.

Using immunoSEQ multiplex PCR, the repertoire was profiled, and TCRdb retains in-frame clones only, with some absent. This table has about 110,000 clones, approximately 90% appearing once. About this clone itself: Its cognate antigen is unknown.

Source: peripheral blood, taken on day 0 of AZD1222 vaccination. The TCR sequence derives from an adult in good health.

In DNA form, the CDR3 reads TGTGCCAGCAGCGCCGGGACAGGGAGCACAGATACGCAGTATTTT. Translated: CASSAGTGSTDTQYF. The chain joins TRBV7-6 to TRBJ2-3, with 9 bases identical to TRBD1. The CDR3 runs 15 residues. Looked up from germline, CDR1 is SGHVS and CDR2 is FNYEAQ. J lost 0 bases, V lost 5 bases, and 3 bases had no gene match.